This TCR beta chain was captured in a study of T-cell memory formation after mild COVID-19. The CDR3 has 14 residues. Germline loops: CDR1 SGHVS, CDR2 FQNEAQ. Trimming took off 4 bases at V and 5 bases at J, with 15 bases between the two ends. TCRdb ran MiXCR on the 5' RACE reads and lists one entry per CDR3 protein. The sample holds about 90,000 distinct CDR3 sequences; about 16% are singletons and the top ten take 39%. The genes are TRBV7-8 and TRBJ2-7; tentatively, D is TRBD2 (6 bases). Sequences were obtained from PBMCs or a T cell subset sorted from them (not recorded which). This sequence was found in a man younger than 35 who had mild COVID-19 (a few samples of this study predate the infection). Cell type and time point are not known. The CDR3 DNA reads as TGTGCCAGCAGCTCCGGGCGGGGTGCCCACGAGCAGTACTTC. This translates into CASSSGRGAHEQYF.